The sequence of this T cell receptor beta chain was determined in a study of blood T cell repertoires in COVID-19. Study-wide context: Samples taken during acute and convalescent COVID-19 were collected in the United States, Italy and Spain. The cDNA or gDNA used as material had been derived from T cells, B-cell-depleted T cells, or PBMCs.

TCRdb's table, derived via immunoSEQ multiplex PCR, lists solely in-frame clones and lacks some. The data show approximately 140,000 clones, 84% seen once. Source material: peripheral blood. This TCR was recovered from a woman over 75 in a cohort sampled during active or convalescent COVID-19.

The CDR3 region is CASSPAGGDGNTIYF. The CDR3 DNA sequence: TGTGCCAGCTCACCAGCAGGAGGGGATGGAAACACCATATATTTT. The chain uses TRBV18 and TRBJ1-3; D might be TRBD1 (5 bases). Trimming pared 2 bases from V and 3 bases from J, leaving 11 bases between. The CDR3 extends over 15 amino acids. Germline assignment: CDR1 KGHSH and CDR2 LQKENI.